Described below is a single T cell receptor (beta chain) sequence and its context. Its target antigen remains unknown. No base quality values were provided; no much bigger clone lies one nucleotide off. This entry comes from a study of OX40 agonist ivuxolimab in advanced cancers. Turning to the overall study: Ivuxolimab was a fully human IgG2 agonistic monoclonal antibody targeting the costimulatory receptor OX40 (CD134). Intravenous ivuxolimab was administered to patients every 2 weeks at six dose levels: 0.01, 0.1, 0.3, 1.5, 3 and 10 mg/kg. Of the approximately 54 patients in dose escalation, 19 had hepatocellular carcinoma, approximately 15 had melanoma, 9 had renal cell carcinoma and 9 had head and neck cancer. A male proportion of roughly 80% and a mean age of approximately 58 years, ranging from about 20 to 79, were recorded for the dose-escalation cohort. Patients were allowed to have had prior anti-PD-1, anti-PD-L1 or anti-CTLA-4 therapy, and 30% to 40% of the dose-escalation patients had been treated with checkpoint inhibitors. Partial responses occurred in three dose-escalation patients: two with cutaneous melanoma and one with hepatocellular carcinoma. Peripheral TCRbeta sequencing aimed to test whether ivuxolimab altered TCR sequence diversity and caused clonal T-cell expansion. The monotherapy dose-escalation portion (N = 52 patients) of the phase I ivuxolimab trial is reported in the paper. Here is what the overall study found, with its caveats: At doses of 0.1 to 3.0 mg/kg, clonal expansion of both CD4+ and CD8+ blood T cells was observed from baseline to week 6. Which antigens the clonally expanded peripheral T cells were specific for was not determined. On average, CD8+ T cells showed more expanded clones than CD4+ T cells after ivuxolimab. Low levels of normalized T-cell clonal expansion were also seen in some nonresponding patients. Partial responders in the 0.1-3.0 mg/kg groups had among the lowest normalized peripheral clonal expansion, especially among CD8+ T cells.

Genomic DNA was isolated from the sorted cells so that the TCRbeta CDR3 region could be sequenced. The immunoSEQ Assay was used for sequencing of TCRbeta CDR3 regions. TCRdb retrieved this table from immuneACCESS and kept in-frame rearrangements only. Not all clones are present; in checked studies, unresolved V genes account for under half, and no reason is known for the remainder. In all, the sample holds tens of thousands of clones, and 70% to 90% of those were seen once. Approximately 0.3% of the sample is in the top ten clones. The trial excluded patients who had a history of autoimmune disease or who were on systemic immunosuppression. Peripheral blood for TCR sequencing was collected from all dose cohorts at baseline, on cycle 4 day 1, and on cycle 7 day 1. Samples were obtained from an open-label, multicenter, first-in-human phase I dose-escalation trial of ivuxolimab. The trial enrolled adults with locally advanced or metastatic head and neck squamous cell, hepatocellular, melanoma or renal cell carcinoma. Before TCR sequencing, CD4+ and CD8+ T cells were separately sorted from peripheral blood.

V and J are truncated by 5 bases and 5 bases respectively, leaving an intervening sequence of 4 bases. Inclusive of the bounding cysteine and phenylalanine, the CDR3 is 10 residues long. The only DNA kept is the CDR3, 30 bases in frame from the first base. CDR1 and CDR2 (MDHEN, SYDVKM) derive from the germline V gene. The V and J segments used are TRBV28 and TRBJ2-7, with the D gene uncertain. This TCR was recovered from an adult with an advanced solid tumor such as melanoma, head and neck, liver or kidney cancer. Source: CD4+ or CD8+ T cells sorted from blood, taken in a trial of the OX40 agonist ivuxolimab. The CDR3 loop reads CASSQNEQYF. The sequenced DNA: TGTGCCAGCAGTCAAAACGAGCAGTACTTC.